A selection of T cell receptor beta chains follows, all from one sample in a study of OX40 agonist ivuxolimab in advanced cancers. Repertoires were generated with immunoSEQ multiplex PCR, while TCRdb's copy carries only in-frame clones and drops some. The sample has approximately 82,000 clones; 80% to 90% are singletons. The source was CD4+ or CD8+ T cells sorted from blood, collected in a trial of the OX40 agonist ivuxolimab. The receptors originated from an adult with an advanced solid tumor such as melanoma, head and neck, liver or kidney cancer. Both conserved end residues are trimmed from each CDR3.

cdr3_aa v_call cdr3_length j_call
ASSYSGLGTDTQY TRBV6-5 13 TRBJ2-3
ASKGGQHSNQPQH TRBV6-1 13 TRBJ1-5
ASSLTTGLYEQY TRBV7-2 12 TRBJ2-7
AWSVGTENSPLH TRBV30 12 TRBJ1-6
ASSSIGTPNDSGNIQY TRBV28 16 TRBJ2-4
ASSFPAGAQETQY TRBV7-9 13 TRBJ2-5
ASSLEGTSGGAAQF TRBV5-1 14 TRBJ2-1
ASSNGGAAVDTQY TRBV5-1 13 TRBJ2-3
ASSPGPLSRGHNEQF TRBV4-2 15 TRBJ2-1
ASSLLGQSKTGELF TRBV7-2 14 TRBJ2-2
ASSFQGEGTEAF TRBV4-3 12 TRBJ1-1
ASSPGTGGQRSPLH TRBV5-6 14 TRBJ1-6
ASSFYWDLNQPQH TRBV5-5 13 TRBJ1-5
ASSPGTSPGETQY TRBV5-6 13 TRBJ2-5
ATSRDLGIPLYGYT TRBV15 14 TRBJ1-2
ASSTGQGHQPQH TRBV5-1 12 TRBJ1-5
ASSVAAAGEFYEQY TRBV6-1 14 TRBJ2-7
ASSLGRQGNYGYT TRBV5-1 13 TRBJ1-2
ASRGGLAGAGELF TRBV7-2 13 TRBJ2-2
ASSPGQASYEQY TRBV7-9 12 TRBJ2-7